The rows below give T cell receptor beta chains drawn from one sample of a study of T cell repertoires in cytomegalovirus infection. MiXCR, applied by TCRdb to the reads, yields one record per CDR3 protein. The profile shows approximately 100,000 distinct CDR3 sequences, 20% to 25% of them singletons. Sequenced material: CD8+ T cells from PBMCs. The receptors were sampled from a human donor in good health (CMV status not recorded). Some clones in this sample may be carry-over from other donors' samples. CDR3s include the opening cysteine and the closing phenylalanine or tryptophan. The order of the fields is D gene, CDR3 length, V gene, J gene, clone size, CDR3 DNA, CDR3 protein. The D gene is left open where the match is weak. Some rows mark clone size as missing; the rest say once, few, many or name a class of expanded clone.

D gene: .; CDR3 length: 11; V gene: TRBV28; J gene: TRBJ1-5; clone size: many; CDR3 DNA: TGTGCCAGCAGTTTAGGTCAGCCCCAGCATTTT; CDR3 protein: CASSLGQPQHF
D gene: .; CDR3 length: 11; V gene: TRBV30; J gene: TRBJ1-1; clone size: .; CDR3 DNA: TGTGCCCAGTACAGGAACACTGAAGCTTTCTTT; CDR3 protein: CAQYRNTEAFF
D gene: TRBD1; CDR3 length: 13; V gene: TRBV12-3/TRBV12-4; J gene: TRBJ1-2; clone size: once; CDR3 DNA: TGTGCCAGCAGTTTCCCAGACAGGGATGGCTACACCTTC; CDR3 protein: CASSFPDRDGYTF
D gene: .; CDR3 length: 14; V gene: TRBV11-3; J gene: TRBJ2-6; clone size: .; CDR3 DNA: TGTGCCAGCAGTGCCAGGGTCGGGGCCAACGTCCTGACTTTC; CDR3 protein: CASSARVGANVLTF
D gene: .; CDR3 length: 14; V gene: TRBV7-2; J gene: TRBJ2-7; clone size: .; CDR3 DNA: TGTGCCAGCAGCTCCGGCGGGGGCCTTGACGAGCAGTACTTC; CDR3 protein: CASSSGGGLDEQYF
D gene: .; CDR3 length: 12; V gene: TRBV7-2; J gene: TRBJ2-1; clone size: many; CDR3 DNA: TGTGCCAGCAGAGAACTTTCACTAGAGCAGTTCTTC; CDR3 protein: CASRELSLEQFF
D gene: .; CDR3 length: 13; V gene: TRBV6-5; J gene: TRBJ2-7; clone size: few; CDR3 DNA: TGTGCCAGCAGTTACTCATTTGCCTACGAGCAGTACTTC; CDR3 protein: CASSYSFAYEQYF
D gene: TRBD2; CDR3 length: 13; V gene: TRBV7-9; J gene: TRBJ2-5; clone size: many; CDR3 DNA: TGTGCCAGCAGCTCGGGACTAGAGGAGACCCAGTACTTC; CDR3 protein: CASSSGLEETQYF
D gene: .; CDR3 length: 15; V gene: TRBV28; J gene: TRBJ2-3; clone size: .; CDR3 DNA: TGTGCCAGCAGCCATATGGCTCTCGAAACAGATACGCAGTATTTT; CDR3 protein: CASSHMALETDTQYF
D gene: TRBD2; CDR3 length: 17; V gene: TRBV24-1; J gene: TRBJ2-5; clone size: .; CDR3 DNA: TGTGCCACCAGTGACCCGACTAGCGGGGCATACCAAGAGACCCAGTACTTC; CDR3 protein: CATSDPTSGAYQETQYF
D gene: .; CDR3 length: 12; V gene: TRBV7-9; J gene: TRBJ2-1; clone size: many; CDR3 DNA: TGTGCCAGCAGCTATAGCGGAAATGAGCAGTTCTTC; CDR3 protein: CASSYSGNEQFF
D gene: .; CDR3 length: 13; V gene: TRBV12-3/TRBV12-4; J gene: TRBJ2-5; clone size: .; CDR3 DNA: TGTGCCAGCAGTTTATCCAGACAGGAGACCCAGTACTTC; CDR3 protein: CASSLSRQETQYF
D gene: .; CDR3 length: 14; V gene: TRBV13; J gene: TRBJ2-1; clone size: .; CDR3 DNA: TGTGCCAGCAGCCCGGGGGTTTCCTACAATGAGCAGTTCTTC; CDR3 protein: CASSPGVSYNEQFF
D gene: .; CDR3 length: 15; V gene: TRBV6-6; J gene: TRBJ2-7; clone size: once; CDR3 DNA: TGTGCCAGCAGTTACTCCGGCCAGGCGTCCGACGAGCAGTACTTC; CDR3 protein: CASSYSGQASDEQYF
D gene: TRBD1; CDR3 length: 16; V gene: TRBV6-5; J gene: TRBJ2-5; clone size: .; CDR3 DNA: TGTGCCAGCAGTATCGGGACAGGGGGCAGTCGAGAGACCCAGTACTTC; CDR3 protein: CASSIGTGGSRETQYF
D gene: TRBD1; CDR3 length: 14; V gene: TRBV5-5; J gene: TRBJ1-2; clone size: .; CDR3 DNA: TGTGCCAGCAGCCCCGGGACAGGGTTAAATGGCTACACCTTC; CDR3 protein: CASSPGTGLNGYTF
D gene: TRBD1; CDR3 length: 16; V gene: TRBV12-3/TRBV12-4; J gene: TRBJ1-2; clone size: .; CDR3 DNA: TGTGCCAGCAGTTTAGGTTCGGGACAGGGGGCGTTTGGCTACACCTTC; CDR3 protein: CASSLGSGQGAFGYTF
D gene: .; CDR3 length: 15; V gene: TRBV20-1; J gene: TRBJ2-1; clone size: few; CDR3 DNA: TGCAGTGCTACCAAGCTCTGGGGGACCACCAGGGAGCAGTTCTTC; CDR3 protein: CSATKLWGTTREQFF
D gene: .; CDR3 length: 14; V gene: TRBV12-3/TRBV12-4; J gene: TRBJ2-5; clone size: few; CDR3 DNA: TGTGCCAGCAGTTTAACGCAGGAACAAGAGACCCAGTACTTC; CDR3 protein: CASSLTQEQETQYF
D gene: .; CDR3 length: 15; V gene: TRBV28; J gene: TRBJ2-7; clone size: .; CDR3 DNA: TGTGCCAGGAACGCCCCGGGACCCAGCTCCTACGAGCAGTACTTC; CDR3 protein: CARNAPGPSSYEQYF
D gene: .; CDR3 length: 12; V gene: TRBV9; J gene: TRBJ2-1; clone size: few; CDR3 DNA: TGTGCCAGCAGCGTAGGGGAAGGCGTGCAGTTCTTC; CDR3 protein: CASSVGEGVQFF
D gene: TRBD2; CDR3 length: 13; V gene: TRBV7-6; J gene: TRBJ2-3; clone size: few; CDR3 DNA: TGTGCCAGCAGACTAGCGGTCACAGATACGCAGTATTTT; CDR3 protein: CASRLAVTDTQYF
D gene: .; CDR3 length: 11; V gene: TRBV5-1; J gene: TRBJ2-3; clone size: .; CDR3 DNA: TGCGCCAGCAGCCGGGCAGATACGCAGTATTTT; CDR3 protein: CASSRADTQYF
D gene: .; CDR3 length: 15; V gene: TRBV13; J gene: TRBJ2-1; clone size: .; CDR3 DNA: TGTGCCAGCAGCGGGCGGACTATTCGGGGCAATGAGCAGTTCTTC; CDR3 protein: CASSGRTIRGNEQFF
D gene: TRBD2; CDR3 length: 15; V gene: TRBV7-3; J gene: TRBJ2-3; clone size: few; CDR3 DNA: TGTGCCAGCAGCCGAACGGCGGGGGGGCCGGATACGCAGTATTTT; CDR3 protein: CASSRTAGGPDTQYF
D gene: .; CDR3 length: 13; V gene: TRBV19; J gene: TRBJ1-4; clone size: few; CDR3 DNA: TGTGCCATCTCGGACAGATTACATGAAAAACTGTTTTTT; CDR3 protein: CAISDRLHEKLFF
D gene: .; CDR3 length: 14; V gene: TRBV6-6; J gene: TRBJ1-2; clone size: few; CDR3 DNA: TGTGCCAGCAGTTACGCAGGGGATAACCATGGCTACACCTTC; CDR3 protein: CASSYAGDNHGYTF
D gene: TRBD2; CDR3 length: 15; V gene: TRBV6-1; J gene: TRBJ2-1; clone size: .; CDR3 DNA: TGTGCCAGCAGCTCGACTAGCGGGGTTCACAATGAGCAGTTCTTC; CDR3 protein: CASSSTSGVHNEQFF
D gene: TRBD1; CDR3 length: 13; V gene: TRBV10-3; J gene: TRBJ1-2; clone size: many; CDR3 DNA: TGTGCCATCAGTGGGGACAGAGTCTATGGCTACACCTTC; CDR3 protein: CAISGDRVYGYTF
D gene: TRBD2; CDR3 length: 15; V gene: TRBV20-1; J gene: TRBJ2-7; clone size: .; CDR3 DNA: TGCAGTGCTAGAGGCACTAGCGGGGGTCCCTACGAGCAGTACTTC; CDR3 protein: CSARGTSGGPYEQYF
D gene: TRBD1; CDR3 length: 14; V gene: TRBV7-9; J gene: TRBJ2-7; clone size: .; CDR3 DNA: TGTGCCAGCAGCCCTCCGGGACAGGGGGCCGAGCAGTACTTC; CDR3 protein: CASSPPGQGAEQYF
D gene: TRBD1; CDR3 length: 15; V gene: TRBV5-1; J gene: TRBJ2-6; clone size: .; CDR3 DNA: TGCGCCAGCTGGACAGGGGGCTACGGGGCCAACGTCCTGACTTTC; CDR3 protein: CASWTGGYGANVLTF
D gene: .; CDR3 length: 20; V gene: TRBV12-3/TRBV12-4; J gene: TRBJ2-1; clone size: many; CDR3 DNA: TGTGCCAGCAGTTTAGCACCCGGCAGGGGGGGGATATCTGCCTACAATGAGCAGTTCTTC; CDR3 protein: CASSLAPGRGGISAYNEQFF
D gene: TRBD1; CDR3 length: 15; V gene: TRBV7-9; J gene: TRBJ1-2; clone size: few; CDR3 DNA: TGTGCCAGCAGACCCCCCGGGACAGGAGACTATGGCTACACCTTC; CDR3 protein: CASRPPGTGDYGYTF
D gene: TRBD1; CDR3 length: 14; V gene: TRBV6-8; J gene: TRBJ2-5; clone size: .; CDR3 DNA: TGTGCCAGCAGTCCGAGGACAGGGAGGGAGACCCAGTACTTC; CDR3 protein: CASSPRTGRETQYF
D gene: TRBD1; CDR3 length: 13; V gene: TRBV7-9; J gene: TRBJ2-7; clone size: few; CDR3 DNA: TGTGCCAGCAGCTCGACAGGGGGCAACGAGCAGTACTTC; CDR3 protein: CASSSTGGNEQYF
D gene: .; CDR3 length: 13; V gene: TRBV7-2; J gene: TRBJ1-2; clone size: few; CDR3 DNA: TGTGCCAGCAGCTTTTTGACAGGCTATGGCTACACCTTC; CDR3 protein: CASSFLTGYGYTF
D gene: .; CDR3 length: 14; V gene: TRBV19; J gene: TRBJ1-2; clone size: .; CDR3 DNA: TGTGCCAGTAGTTCGGGCTCAGGGGCCTATGGCTACACCTTC; CDR3 protein: CASSSGSGAYGYTF
D gene: .; CDR3 length: 14; V gene: TRBV9; J gene: TRBJ1-2; clone size: once; CDR3 DNA: TGTGCCAGCAGCGTAGTTGGATCTGGCTATGGCTACACCTTC; CDR3 protein: CASSVVGSGYGYTF
D gene: TRBD2; CDR3 length: 15; V gene: TRBV7-2; J gene: TRBJ2-1; clone size: many; CDR3 DNA: TGTGCCAGCAGCCAGGGACTAGCGAAAAACAATGAGCAGTTCTTC; CDR3 protein: CASSQGLAKNNEQFF
D gene: .; CDR3 length: 15; V gene: TRBV19; J gene: TRBJ1-5; clone size: .; CDR3 DNA: TGTGCCAGTAGTATAAAGCCCCGTAGCAATCAGCCCCAGCATTTT; CDR3 protein: CASSIKPRSNQPQHF
D gene: TRBD1; CDR3 length: 17; V gene: TRBV7-8; J gene: TRBJ1-5; clone size: many; CDR3 DNA: TGTGCCAGCAGCTTAGATAGCCCGGGACAGGGTGATCAGCCCCAGCATTTT; CDR3 protein: CASSLDSPGQGDQPQHF
D gene: .; CDR3 length: 13; V gene: TRBV7-9; J gene: TRBJ2-1; clone size: many; CDR3 DNA: TGTGCCAGTTGGATGGGGGGAGTAGGTGAGCAGTTCTTC; CDR3 protein: CASWMGGVGEQFF
D gene: .; CDR3 length: 12; V gene: TRBV28; J gene: TRBJ2-7; clone size: .; CDR3 DNA: TGTGCCAGCAGCCAAAGCTCCTACGAGCAGTACTTC; CDR3 protein: CASSQSSYEQYF
D gene: TRBD2; CDR3 length: 15; V gene: TRBV7-2; J gene: TRBJ2-1; clone size: many; CDR3 DNA: TGTGCCAGCAGCTTAGCTCCGGGACTAGGGCTTGAGCAGTTCTTC; CDR3 protein: CASSLAPGLGLEQFF
D gene: TRBD1; CDR3 length: 14; V gene: TRBV29-1; J gene: TRBJ2-7; clone size: few; CDR3 DNA: TGCAGCGTTGAGGGGGCCGGGACAGGGTACGAGCAGTACTTC; CDR3 protein: CSVEGAGTGYEQYF
D gene: TRBD2; CDR3 length: 19; V gene: TRBV25-1; J gene: TRBJ2-3; clone size: few; CDR3 DNA: TGTGCCAGCAGCGCAAGGCCGGGACTAGCGGGGGTTAGCACAGATACGCAGTATTTT; CDR3 protein: CASSARPGLAGVSTDTQYF
D gene: TRBD1; CDR3 length: 15; V gene: TRBV4-2; J gene: TRBJ2-7; clone size: .; CDR3 DNA: TGTGCCAGCAGCCAAGCTACCGGGACAGCCTACGAGCAGTACTTC; CDR3 protein: CASSQATGTAYEQYF